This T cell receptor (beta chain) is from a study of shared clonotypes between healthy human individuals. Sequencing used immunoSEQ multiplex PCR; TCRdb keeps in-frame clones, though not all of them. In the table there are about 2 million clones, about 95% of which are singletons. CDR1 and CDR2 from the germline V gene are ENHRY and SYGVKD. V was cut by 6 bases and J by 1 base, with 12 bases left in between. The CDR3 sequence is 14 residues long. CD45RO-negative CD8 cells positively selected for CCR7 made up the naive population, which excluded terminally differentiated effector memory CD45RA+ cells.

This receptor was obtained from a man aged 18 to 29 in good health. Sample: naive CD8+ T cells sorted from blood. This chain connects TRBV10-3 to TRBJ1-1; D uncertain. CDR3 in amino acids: CAISPKSGNTEAFF. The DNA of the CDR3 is TGTGCCATCAGCCCGAAGTCAGGGAACACTGAAGCTTTCTTT.